The clone carrying this TCR beta chain was counted between two and nine times. CD25-based Treg depletion was applied to purified naive CD4+ T cells. Semi-nested PCR with Nested Universal Primer A followed constant-region reverse priming of full-length variable regions. TCRdb re-analysed the 5' RACE reads in MiXCR, keeping a single row per CDR3 protein. The sample holds tens of thousands of distinct CDR3 sequences, 15% to 20% seen once. CDR3 length equals 15 residues. Germline CDR1 is MGHDK and CDR2 is SYGVNS. V dropped 4 bases and J dropped 4 bases, with 16 bases sitting between them. The sequencing input was naive CD4+ T cells sorted from blood. The subset: naive CD4+ T cells, CD4+CD45RA+CD25-. This receptor was obtained from a female donor with breast cancer. The chain uses TRBV25-1 and TRBJ1-2; D unresolved. The CDR3 nucleotides are TGTGCCAGCAGTGGGCAAGGCGAGATTATCTATGGCTACACCTTC. It encodes CASSGQGEIIYGYTF.